This entry describes one TCR beta chain. Its antigen is undetermined. Germline trimming cut 1 base from V and 9 bases from J; bases unmatched to any gene: 10. Germline CDR1 is LNHDA and CDR2 is SQIVND (reference sequence). The CDR3 length is 16 residues. This specimen comes from a study of T cell responses to AZD1222 COVID-19 vaccine. Study in general: Pooled in the analysis were second doses at about 4 or about 12 weeks.

General study points: Spike-specific TCR breadth and depth went up after people got two AZD1222 doses. Sampling that yielded the repertoires occurred only after the peak T cell response.

Libraries were prepared by immunoSEQ multiplex PCR; TCRdb keeps only in-frame clonotypes and omits some of them. The sample includes 150,000 to 200,000 clones, 85% to 95% of them seen just once. This receptor was taken from an adult in good health. Sequenced material: peripheral blood, taken on day 0 of AZD1222 vaccination. This chain joins TRBV19 and TRBJ2-1, with 9 bases that match TRBD2. CDR3 residues: CASSIGPSGIRSEQFF. CDR3 DNA sequence: TGTGCCAGTAGTATAGGGCCTAGCGGGATTCGGAGTGAGCAGTTCTTC.